The T cell receptor beta chain under discussion was sequenced for a study of patients and donors after allogeneic stem cell transplantation. One entry per CDR3 protein, called by TCRdb with MiXCR from the RT-PCR reads. The table shows about 200,000 distinct CDR3 sequences, with over 30% occurring only once. CDR3 length: 14 amino acids. Trimming took 4 bases from V and 5 from J, leaving 14 bases between them. Looked up from germline, CDR1 is DFQATT and CDR2 is SNEGSKA (reference sequence). The specimen sequenced was blood, either unsorted or a sorted T cell fraction (not recorded which). The sequence came from a human donor who was either an allogeneic HSCT recipient or a stem cell or donor lymphocyte infusion donor (not recorded which). It is not recorded whose cells these are; they may come from a transplant donor. The chain is built from TRBV20-1 and TRBJ2-2; D is perhaps TRBD2 (5 bases). The CDR3, as DNA: TGCAGTGCTAAGTCGGCGCCGGGGACCGGGGAGCTGTTTTTT. Residues: CSAKSAPGTGELFF.